The source of this TCR beta chain is a study of hypomethylating agent response in myelodysplastic syndrome (dated by TCRdb to 2020 to 2022). Concerning the study at large: Patients were treated with the hypomethylating agents azacitidine (most of the 11) or decitabine (3 of 11). Complete response or hematologic improvement was achieved by six patients, and roughly five patients were classified as non-responders. Among the myelodysplastic syndrome patients in the cohort, eight or nine were male and 2 were female. TET2 was the most frequent mutation, present in about 50% of the 11 patients. Response was defined as complete response or hematologic improvement, and any patient who met neither criterion was considered a non-responder. A mean patient age of around 70 +/- 6 years was recorded, and a diploid cytogenetic profile was observed most commonly.

Receptors were amplified or captured by the immunoSEQ multiplex PCR assay. Survey resolution was used, with two replicates of about 200 ng each, totaling 400 ng of DNA per sample. Rearranged TCRB sequences in genomic DNA were detected with the hsTCRB kit, which uses multiplex PCR primers directed at V and J genes. The CDR3 region was amplified in a first PCR of 31 cycles using the QIAGEN Multiplex PCR Kit. Sample barcodes and Illumina adapters were added to each replicate in an approximately 8-cycle second PCR. Pooled libraries were quantified using a QuantStudio 6 and the KAPA library quantification kit. Roughly 14 pM of pooled libraries were sequenced on an Illumina MiSeq with 156-cycle single-end reads and a 15-cycle index read. The paper's processing steps were these. Of about 150,000 unique clonotypes, roughly 1.6% were flagged by VDJdb annotation as previously reported viral-epitope-specific clonotypes. The immunoSEQ Data Assistant and immunoSEQ Analyzer turned the raw reads into TCRB repertoires that were normalized and annotated. Clonotype analysis used the immunarch R package version 0.6.5 and BioAnalyzer. Before richness was estimated, every repertoire was downsampled to match the clone count of the smallest repertoire. Clonotypes were sorted into expanded, contracted or novel categories with Fisher's exact tests, where novel meant the clonotype had zero frequency before treatment. Significantly changed CDR3 beta sequences were clustered with GLIPH2 at simulation_depth=1000 and kmer_min_depth=3, and CDR3s shorter than five residues were left out. What TCRdb holds here is the immuneACCESS table cut down to in-frame rearrangements. Part of the clones is not present; checked against another copy, under half of the missing clones reflect an unresolved V gene, and the others are unexplained. D and trimming come from the DNA, and the V and J calls and clone size come from that table. Present in this sample are about 2,800 clones, approximately 82% of which were seen just once. The top ten clonotypes cover roughly 30% of the sample.

T-cell subsets were not sorted, and bulk bone marrow was analyzed instead. TCR beta CDR3 regions were immunosequenced from bone marrow of about twelve myelodysplastic syndrome patients before and after hypomethylating agent therapy. For longitudinal repertoire tracking, every patient provided one baseline bone marrow and two to three bone marrows collected at different post-treatment timepoints. Genomic DNA was isolated from whole bone marrow, and DNA quality was assessed with TapeStation, NanoDrop OneC and PicoGreen assays. Unmatched junction bases come to 8, with V trimmed by 7 bases and J by 4 bases. Reading from cysteine to phenylalanine, the CDR3 counts 16 amino acids. Only CDR3 DNA remains: 48 bases, in frame from the first base. Sequences SGHRS (CDR1) and YFSETQ (CDR2) are obtained from the germline V gene. Overall study results and their limits: Because the healthy control donors and the MDS patients were not matched by age, the comparison between MDS and healthy samples could have been affected. No significant change in richness, rarefaction diversity or clonality was detected after hypomethylating agent treatment, either across all patients or within response groups. The shared GLIPH2 clusters might recognize novel MDS antigens, but this possibility was not confirmed and requires experimental validation. Novel clonotypes were found to emerge more often in responders, whereas more contracted clonotypes were observed in non-responders after treatment. The cohort was small, with only approximately 11 patients analyzed.

A remark on this clone: Which antigen it targets is not known. No base-level quality is on record; no much larger clone is a single base apart.

The clonotype originates from a human donor with myelodysplastic syndrome. Sequences were derived from bone marrow, sampled before or after starting hypomethylating agent treatment for myelodysplastic syndrome (not recorded which). In this chain, TRBV5-1 is recombined with TRBJ2-2, with 12 bases in between that match TRBD2. The sequenced DNA is TGCGCCAGCTGTCTAGCGGGGGGGCCGGGCACCGGGGAGCTGTTTTTT. It translates to CASCLAGGPGTGELFF.